Shown below are 3 T cell receptor beta chains from a single sample sequenced in a study of cytomegalovirus exposure and HLA in healthy donors. It was with 60 Vbeta and 13 Jbeta primers that the PCR ran. Here immunoSEQ multiplex PCR was the method, and the copy in TCRdb shows in-frame clones only, minus some. The repertoire holds about 180,000 clones, with 85% as singletons. What was sequenced was PBMCs. These receptors all come from a boy between 2 and 10 years old in good health and CMV-seronegative.

This sequence joins TRBV9 and TRBJ2-6; 9 bases agree with TRBD1. This CDR3 contains 16 residues. CDR1 is SGDLS, CDR2 YYNGEE, per germline. Losses at the gene ends were 0 bases for V and 2 bases for J; bases not matched to a gene: 0. CDR3 in amino acids: CASSVGQGAGANVLTF. The CDR3 DNA reads TGTGCCAGCAGCGTAGGACAGGGGGCTGGGGCCAACGTCCTGACTTTC.

The chain uses TRBV15 and TRBJ2-6; the D gene is possibly TRBD2 (7 bases). Germline V CDR1 and CDR2: LNHNV, YYDKDF (reference sequence). The V end was cut by 5 bases, the J end by 2 bases, with 13 bases between. The CDR3 runs 16 residues. The chain's CDR3 is CATSAGEGTGANVLTF. The DNA for the CDR3 is TGTGCCACCAGCGCAGGGGAGGGCACTGGGGCCAACGTCCTGACTTTC.

This chain joins TRBV5-1 and TRBJ2-3; 9 bases map to TRBD2. V shed 4 bases, J shed 3 bases, and the junction held 9 bases outside the gene matches. This CDR3 contains 16 residues. CDR1 is SGHRS, CDR2 YFSETQ, per germline. As DNA, the CDR3 is TGCGCCAGCAGCGGAATAGCGGGAGCCTGGACAGATACGCAGTATTTT. It yields the protein CASSGIAGAWTDTQYF.